A single sample gave rise to the 5 T cell receptor beta chains below, sequenced in a study of control samples from healthy donors and cancer patients. The assay was immunoSEQ multiplex PCR, and TCRdb's table has in-frame clones only and misses some. The data show 130,000 or so clones, with 91% seen just once and under 9% held by the top ten. The sequencing sample was made of blood. These receptor sequences come from a man younger than 30 in good health.

CDR3 in DNA: TGCGCCAGCAGCCACATCGGGTCTGGAAACACCATATATTTT. It encodes CASSHIGSGNTIYF. The rearrangement uses TRBV4-1 and TRBJ1-3; D is uncertain. From germline, CDR1 is MGHRA and CDR2 YSYEKL. The V gene lost 3 bases and the J gene lost 1 base, with 7 bases spanning the gap. The CDR3 length is 14 residues.

J is TRBJ1-6 and V is TRBV5-1, with D possibly TRBD1 on 6 matching bases. V was cut by 0 bases and J by 6 bases, with 10 bases left in between. Germline values: CDR1 SGHRS, CDR2 YFSETQ. This CDR3 region has 15 residues. Here the CDR3 reads CASSLGGGSNSPLHF. In DNA form, the CDR3 reads TGCGCCAGCAGCTTGGGCGGGGGCTCTAATTCACCCCTCCACTTT. Together with reference TRBV5-1 and TRBJ1-6, the CDR3 gives the full variable domain: KAGVTQTPRYLIKTRGQQVTLSCSPISGHRSVSWYQQTPGQGLQFLFEYFSETQRNKGNFPGRFSGRQFSNSRSEMNVSTLELGDSALYLCASSLGGGSNSPLHFGNGTRLTVT.

The V call is TRBV6-4, the J call TRBJ2-1; possible D gene TRBD2, 6 bases. The CDR3 consists of 15 residues. Germline V gene lookup returns CDR1 MRHNA and CDR2 SNTAGT. V lost 4 bases and J 6 bases, leaving 16 bases between the germline ends. The CDR3 sequence is CASSGSSAYGNEQFF. The CDR3 DNA reads TGTGCCAGCAGTGGATCTAGCGCCTACGGCAATGAGCAGTTCTTC.

V usage is TRBV24-1 and J usage is TRBJ1-2; perhaps TRBD1 as D (5 bases). The CDR3 length is 14 residues. Trimming shortened V by 4 bases and J by 4 bases, and 12 bases separated the two germline ends. Germline-derived CDR1 and CDR2 are KGHDR and SFDVKD. The CDR3 coding sequence is TGTGCCACCAGTGACCCTGACGGGACCTATGGCTACACCTTC. It yields the protein CATSDPDGTYGYTF.

The rearrangement uses TRBV11-2 and TRBJ1-2; no clear D. CDR1 is SGHAT and CDR2 is FQNNGV in the germline V gene. V gave up 4 bases and J gave up 3 bases, with 12 bases separating them. This CDR3 contains 14 residues. The CDR3 here is CASSSDGGYYGYTF. CDR3 coding DNA: TGTGCCAGCAGCTCTGACGGAGGGTACTATGGCTACACCTTC.